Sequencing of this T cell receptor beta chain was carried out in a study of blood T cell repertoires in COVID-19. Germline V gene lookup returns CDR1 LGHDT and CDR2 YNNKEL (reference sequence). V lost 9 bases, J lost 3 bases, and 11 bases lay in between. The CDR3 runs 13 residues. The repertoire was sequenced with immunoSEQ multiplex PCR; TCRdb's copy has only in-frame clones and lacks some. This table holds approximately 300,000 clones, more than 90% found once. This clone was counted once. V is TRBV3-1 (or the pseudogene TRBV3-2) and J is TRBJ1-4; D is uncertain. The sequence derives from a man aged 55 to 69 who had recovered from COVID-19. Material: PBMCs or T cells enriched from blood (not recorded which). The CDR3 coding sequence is TGTGCCAGTGCCGCGGAGCCTAATGAAAAACTGTTTTTT. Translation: CASAAEPNEKLFF.